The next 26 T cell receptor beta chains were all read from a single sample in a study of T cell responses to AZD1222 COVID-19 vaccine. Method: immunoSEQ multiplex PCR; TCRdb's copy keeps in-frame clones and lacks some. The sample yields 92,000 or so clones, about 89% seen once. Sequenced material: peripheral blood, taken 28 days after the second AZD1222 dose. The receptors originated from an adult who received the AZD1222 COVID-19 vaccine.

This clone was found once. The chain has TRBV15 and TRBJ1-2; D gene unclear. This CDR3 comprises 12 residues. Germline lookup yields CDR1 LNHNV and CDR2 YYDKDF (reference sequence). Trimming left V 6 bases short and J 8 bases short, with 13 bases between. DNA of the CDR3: TGTGCCACCAGGGCCCTCCCGTACGGCTACACCTTC. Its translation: CATRALPYGYTF.

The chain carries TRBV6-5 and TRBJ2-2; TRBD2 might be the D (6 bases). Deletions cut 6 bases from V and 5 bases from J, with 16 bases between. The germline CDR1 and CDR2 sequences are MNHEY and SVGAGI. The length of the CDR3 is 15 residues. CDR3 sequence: CASRGILRGTGELFF. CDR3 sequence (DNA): TGTGCCAGCAGGGGAATTCTCCGGGGGACCGGGGAGCTGTTTTTT.

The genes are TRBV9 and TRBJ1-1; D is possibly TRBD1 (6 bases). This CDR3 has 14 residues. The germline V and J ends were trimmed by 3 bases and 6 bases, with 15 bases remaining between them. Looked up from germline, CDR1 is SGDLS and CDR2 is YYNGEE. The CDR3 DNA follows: TGTGCCAGCAGCGCCTCGACAGGCAACCCTGAAGCTTTCTTT. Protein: CASSASTGNPEAFF.

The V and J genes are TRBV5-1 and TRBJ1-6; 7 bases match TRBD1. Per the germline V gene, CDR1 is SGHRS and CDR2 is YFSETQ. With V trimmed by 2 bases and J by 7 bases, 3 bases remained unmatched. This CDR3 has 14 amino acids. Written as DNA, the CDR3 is TGCGCCAGCAGCTTCTCAGGGGGAAATTCACCCCTCCACTTT. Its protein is CASSFSGGNSPLHF.

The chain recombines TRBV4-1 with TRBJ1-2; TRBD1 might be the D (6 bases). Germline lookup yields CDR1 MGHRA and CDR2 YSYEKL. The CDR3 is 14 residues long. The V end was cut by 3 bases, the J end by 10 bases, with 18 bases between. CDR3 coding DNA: TGCGCCAGCAGCCACCTCATCGGGACAACGTTCTACACCTTC. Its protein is CASSHLIGTTFYTF.

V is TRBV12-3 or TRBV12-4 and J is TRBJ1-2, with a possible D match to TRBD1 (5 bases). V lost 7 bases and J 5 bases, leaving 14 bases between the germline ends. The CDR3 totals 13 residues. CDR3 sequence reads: CASTPRESYGYTF. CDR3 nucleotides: TGTGCCAGCACCCCCAGGGAGTCTTATGGCTACACCTTC.

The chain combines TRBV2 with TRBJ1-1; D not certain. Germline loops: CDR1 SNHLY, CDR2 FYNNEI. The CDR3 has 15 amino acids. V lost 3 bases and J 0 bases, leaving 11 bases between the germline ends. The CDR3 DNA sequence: TGTGCCAGCAGTGAGGAACAGTTCATGAACACTGAAGCTTTCTTT. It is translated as CASSEEQFMNTEAFF.

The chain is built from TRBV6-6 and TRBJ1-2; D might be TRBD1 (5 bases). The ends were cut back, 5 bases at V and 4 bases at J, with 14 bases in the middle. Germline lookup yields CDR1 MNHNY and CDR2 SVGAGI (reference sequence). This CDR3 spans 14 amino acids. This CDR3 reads CASSTKTEIYGYTF. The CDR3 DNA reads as TGTGCCAGCAGTACTAAGACAGAGATCTATGGCTACACCTTC.

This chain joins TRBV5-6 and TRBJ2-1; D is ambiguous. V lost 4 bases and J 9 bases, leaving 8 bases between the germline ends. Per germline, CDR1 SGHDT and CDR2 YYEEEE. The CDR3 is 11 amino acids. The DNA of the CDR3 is TGTGCCAGCAGCCGGTCTCTTGAGCAGTTCTTC. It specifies CASSRSLEQFF.

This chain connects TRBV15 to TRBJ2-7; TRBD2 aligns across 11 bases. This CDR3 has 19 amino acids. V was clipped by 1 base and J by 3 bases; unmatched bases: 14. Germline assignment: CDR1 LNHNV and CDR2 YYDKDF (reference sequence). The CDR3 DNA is TGTGCCACCAGCAGAGCCTTGACTAGCGGGGAGATCCAAAACTACGAGCAGTACTTC. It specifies CATSRALTSGEIQNYEQYF.

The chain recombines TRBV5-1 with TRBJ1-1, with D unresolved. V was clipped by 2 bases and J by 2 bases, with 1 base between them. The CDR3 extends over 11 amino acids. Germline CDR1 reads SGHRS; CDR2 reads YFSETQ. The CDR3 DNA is TGCGCCAGCAGCTTTAACACTGAAGCTTTCTTT. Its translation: CASSFNTEAFF.

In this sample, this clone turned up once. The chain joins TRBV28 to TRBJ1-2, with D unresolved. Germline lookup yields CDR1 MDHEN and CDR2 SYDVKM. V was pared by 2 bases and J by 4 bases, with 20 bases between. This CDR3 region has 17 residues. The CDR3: CASSLNILDGRPYGYTF. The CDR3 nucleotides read TGTGCCAGCAGTTTAAACATCTTAGACGGGCGTCCCTATGGCTACACCTTC.

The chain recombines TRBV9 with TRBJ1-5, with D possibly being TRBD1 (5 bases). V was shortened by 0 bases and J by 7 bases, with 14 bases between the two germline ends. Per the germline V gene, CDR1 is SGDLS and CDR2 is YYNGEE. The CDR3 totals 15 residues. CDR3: CASSVGGGAEQPQHF. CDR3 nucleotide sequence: TGTGCCAGCAGCGTAGGTGGAGGGGCGGAACAGCCCCAGCATTTT.

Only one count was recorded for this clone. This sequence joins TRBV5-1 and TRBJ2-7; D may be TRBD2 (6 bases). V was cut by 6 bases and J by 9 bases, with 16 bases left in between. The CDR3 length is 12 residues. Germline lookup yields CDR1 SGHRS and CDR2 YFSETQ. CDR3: CASTPGGEAQYF. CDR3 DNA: TGCGCCAGCACCCCTGGAGGGGAAGCGCAGTACTTC.

The CDR3 DNA reads as TGTGCCAGTAGTACGGGGCCGCATTCACCCCTCCACTTT. Protein product: CASSTGPHSPLHF. This chain connects TRBV19 to TRBJ1-6; possibly TRBD1 for D (5 bases). The CDR3 runs to 13 residues. Germline values: CDR1 LNHDA, CDR2 SQIVND (reference sequence). V lost 4 bases, J lost 8 bases, and 9 bases lay in between.

The CDR3 is CASSPGFHEQYF. The CDR3 bases are TGTGCCAGCTCCCCGGGGTTCCACGAGCAGTACTTC. The chain is built from TRBV5-4 and TRBJ2-7, with a tentative D call TRBD2 (5 bases). This CDR3 spans 12 amino acids. Trimming took 7 bases from V and 5 from J, leaving 13 bases between them. Germline V gene lookup returns CDR1 SGHNT and CDR2 YYREEE (reference sequence).

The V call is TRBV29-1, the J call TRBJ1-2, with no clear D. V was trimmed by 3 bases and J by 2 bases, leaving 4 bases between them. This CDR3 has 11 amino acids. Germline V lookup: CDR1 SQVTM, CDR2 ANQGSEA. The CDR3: CSVEGNYGYTF. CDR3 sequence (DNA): TGCAGCGTTGAGGGGAACTATGGCTACACCTTC.

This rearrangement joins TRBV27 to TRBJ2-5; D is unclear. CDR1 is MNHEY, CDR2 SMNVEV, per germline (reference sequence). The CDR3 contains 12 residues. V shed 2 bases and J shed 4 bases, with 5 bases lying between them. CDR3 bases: TGTGCCAGCAGTTTACGCGGAGAGACCCAGTACTTC. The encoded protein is CASSLRGETQYF.

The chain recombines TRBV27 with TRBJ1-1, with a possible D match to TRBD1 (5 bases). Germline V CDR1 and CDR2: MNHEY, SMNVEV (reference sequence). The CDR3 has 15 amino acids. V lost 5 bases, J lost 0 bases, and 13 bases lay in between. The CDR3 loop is CASSPRQTMNTEAFF. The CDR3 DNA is TGTGCCAGCAGTCCCCGACAGACCATGAACACTGAAGCTTTCTTT.

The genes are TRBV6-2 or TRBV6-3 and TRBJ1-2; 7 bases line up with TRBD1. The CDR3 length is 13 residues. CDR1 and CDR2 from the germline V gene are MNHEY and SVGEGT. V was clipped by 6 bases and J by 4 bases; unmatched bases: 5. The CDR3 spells CASSPTGVYGYTF. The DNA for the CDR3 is TGTGCCAGCAGCCCTACAGGGGTCTATGGCTACACCTTC.

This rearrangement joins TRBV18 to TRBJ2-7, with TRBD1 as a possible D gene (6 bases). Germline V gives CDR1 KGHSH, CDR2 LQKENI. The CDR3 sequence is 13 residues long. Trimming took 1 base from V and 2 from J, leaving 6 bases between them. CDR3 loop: CASSPQGAYEQYF. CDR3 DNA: TGTGCCAGCTCACCACAGGGGGCCTACGAGCAGTACTTC.

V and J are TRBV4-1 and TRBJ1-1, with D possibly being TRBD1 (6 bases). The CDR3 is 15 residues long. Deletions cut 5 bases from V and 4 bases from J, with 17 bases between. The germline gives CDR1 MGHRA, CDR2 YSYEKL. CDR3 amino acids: CASSYALQGSTEAFF. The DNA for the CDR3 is TGCGCCAGCAGCTACGCACTTCAGGGGAGCACTGAAGCTTTCTTT.

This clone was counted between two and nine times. The CDR3 sequence is CASSDSRTGDNEKLFF. The CDR3 DNA follows: TGTGCCAGCAGTGATTCCCGGACAGGGGATAATGAAAAACTGTTTTTT. The V and J genes are TRBV25-1 and TRBJ1-4, with 9 bases aligning to TRBD1. Unmatched junction bases numbered 6, after V lost 3 bases and J lost 4 bases. The CDR3 length is 16 residues. Germline V lookup: CDR1 MGHDK, CDR2 SYGVNS.

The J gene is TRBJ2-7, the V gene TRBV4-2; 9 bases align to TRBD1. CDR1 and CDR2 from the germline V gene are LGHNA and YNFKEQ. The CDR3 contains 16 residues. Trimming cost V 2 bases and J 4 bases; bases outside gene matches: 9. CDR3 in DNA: TGTGCCAGCAGCCAACTTCCGGGACAGGGACCGTACGAGCAGTACTTC. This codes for CASSQLPGQGPYEQYF.

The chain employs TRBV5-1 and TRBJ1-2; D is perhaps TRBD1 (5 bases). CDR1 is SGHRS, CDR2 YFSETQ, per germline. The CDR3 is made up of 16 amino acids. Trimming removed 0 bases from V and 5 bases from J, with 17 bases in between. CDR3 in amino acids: CASSLARGKARYGYTF. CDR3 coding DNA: TGCGCCAGCAGCTTGGCCCGGGGGAAGGCTCGATATGGCTACACCTTC.

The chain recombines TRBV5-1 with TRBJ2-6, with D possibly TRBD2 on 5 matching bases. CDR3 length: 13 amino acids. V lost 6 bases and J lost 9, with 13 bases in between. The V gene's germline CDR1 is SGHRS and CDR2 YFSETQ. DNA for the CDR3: TGCGCCAGCACGGACTCCCGGGACAACGTCCTGACTTTC. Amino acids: CASTDSRDNVLTF.